Listed below are T cell receptor beta chains from one sample, sequenced in a study of a mutant IDH1 vaccine in newly diagnosed glioma. Sequenced by immunoSEQ multiplex PCR; TCRdb stores in-frame clones only, minus some. Counted here are around 40,000 clones, less than 85% occurring once; the ten biggest clones make up about 2.2%. Which antigens these TCRs recognize remains unknown. The starting material was PBMCs, obtained from a glioma patient whose treatment included an IDH1 peptide vaccine. The receptor set was obtained from a woman aged 18-29 years with glioma. Some clones in this sample may be carry-over from other donors' samples. The conserved cysteine and the conserved F or W are not part of the CDR3 here. Each record gives: J gene, V gene, CDR3 protein.

j_gene: TRBJ1-3
v_gene: TRBV29-1
CDR3aa: SVGTATGNTIY

j_gene: TRBJ2-1
v_gene: TRBV5-1
CDR3aa: ASSLGLANEQF

j_gene: TRBJ1-2
v_gene: TRBV19
CDR3aa: ASSRTGTDYGYT

j_gene: TRBJ2-7
v_gene: TRBV27
CDR3aa: ASRTPGEQY

j_gene: TRBJ2-7
v_gene: TRBV4-2
CDR3aa: ASSPSKGQGTGEQY

j_gene: TRBJ1-3
v_gene: TRBV5-4
CDR3aa: ASSNRLVSGNTIY

j_gene: TRBJ1-1
v_gene: TRBV6-5
CDR3aa: ASRSQGAPEAF

j_gene: TRBJ2-7
v_gene: TRBV19
CDR3aa: ASSIKASGRAVSGEQY

j_gene: TRBJ1-2
v_gene: TRBV19
CDR3aa: ASSRTGNYGYT

j_gene: TRBJ2-2
v_gene: TRBV5-1
CDR3aa: ASSLGGSTGELF

j_gene: TRBJ2-5
v_gene: TRBV7-2
CDR3aa: ASSPLGQETQY

j_gene: TRBJ2-2
v_gene: TRBV10-1
CDR3aa: ASSEVQGGTGELF

j_gene: TRBJ2-7
v_gene: TRBV6-5
CDR3aa: ASSYLGVNSHEQY

j_gene: TRBJ1-3
v_gene: TRBV6-5
CDR3aa: ASGVSGNTIY

j_gene: TRBJ2-1
v_gene: TRBV4-2
CDR3aa: ASIPLRGSYNEQF

j_gene: TRBJ1-2
v_gene: TRBV5-4
CDR3aa: ASSLQQLTNYGYT

j_gene: TRBJ2-5
v_gene: TRBV5-8
CDR3aa: ASSSGTGTETQY

j_gene: TRBJ2-5
v_gene: TRBV14
CDR3aa: ASSQNRWYQETQY

j_gene: TRBJ2-7
v_gene: TRBV19
CDR3aa: ASSSQGRDRSYEQY

j_gene: TRBJ2-5
v_gene: TRBV28
CDR3aa: ASSLPPAGLTETQY

j_gene: TRBJ1-3
v_gene: TRBV9
CDR3aa: ASSVATGQGNTIY

j_gene: TRBJ1-1
v_gene: TRBV5-4
CDR3aa: ASSLKIRDAEAF

j_gene: TRBJ1-5
v_gene: TRBV19
CDR3aa: ASRGTGGNQPQH

j_gene: TRBJ2-4
v_gene: TRBV6-1
CDR3aa: ASSERLAKNIQY

j_gene: TRBJ2-1
v_gene: TRBV7-9
CDR3aa: ASSTEKSSYNEQF

j_gene: TRBJ1-1
v_gene: TRBV6-6
CDR3aa: ASSLGTGGVNTEAF

j_gene: TRBJ2-1
v_gene: TRBV2
CDR3aa: ASSEEDSRLDNEQF

j_gene: TRBJ2-7
v_gene: TRBV7-2
CDR3aa: ASSFGQGRYEQY

j_gene: TRBJ2-1
v_gene: TRBV5-1
CDR3aa: ASSFARANEQF

j_gene: TRBJ2-3
v_gene: TRBV7-3
CDR3aa: ASSLGPGTDTQY

j_gene: TRBJ2-7
v_gene: TRBV7-2
CDR3aa: ASSLSRSYEQY

j_gene: TRBJ1-1
v_gene: TRBV29-1
CDR3aa: SPWDQLGNTEAF

j_gene: TRBJ1-1
v_gene: TRBV27
CDR3aa: ASSSGTANTEAF

j_gene: TRBJ2-5
v_gene: TRBV9
CDR3aa: ASSDLGETQY

j_gene: TRBJ1-1
v_gene: TRBV30
CDR3aa: ACQTQGAAF

j_gene: TRBJ2-7
v_gene: TRBV6-6
CDR3aa: ASSPGQPYEQY

j_gene: TRBJ2-2
v_gene: TRBV5-1
CDR3aa: ASSSGLAGGLNTGELF

j_gene: TRBJ2-3
v_gene: TRBV20-1
CDR3aa: SARGLDTQY

j_gene: TRBJ2-5
v_gene: TRBV30
CDR3aa: AWDVGSQETQY

j_gene: TRBJ1-1
v_gene: TRBV20-1
CDR3aa: SAMDTEAF

j_gene: TRBJ1-2
v_gene: TRBV7-8
CDR3aa: ASSSTGDLSGYT

j_gene: TRBJ2-7
v_gene: TRBV10-3
CDR3aa: AIRPAVPGQETYEQY

j_gene: TRBJ2-4
v_gene: TRBV29-1
CDR3aa: SVDMEGGDIQY

j_gene: TRBJ2-5
v_gene: TRBV19
CDR3aa: ASSIVGGTRY

j_gene: TRBJ2-7
v_gene: TRBV5-4
CDR3aa: ASSWGTGPLEQY

j_gene: TRBJ1-5
v_gene: TRBV19
CDR3aa: AGSRGGEDQPQH

j_gene: TRBJ1-2
v_gene: TRBV6-5
CDR3aa: ASSYLPGQGALGYT

j_gene: TRBJ2-5
v_gene: TRBV6-1
CDR3aa: ASSESWETQY

j_gene: TRBJ1-5
v_gene: TRBV6-1
CDR3aa: ASSRQGAPIGPQH

j_gene: TRBJ2-7
v_gene: TRBV19
CDR3aa: ASSIVKNYRREQY

j_gene: TRBJ2-5
v_gene: TRBV7-2
CDR3aa: ASSVPDRGRGTQY

j_gene: TRBJ2-2
v_gene: TRBV19
CDR3aa: ASEGPSGSLLTGELF

j_gene: TRBJ1-1
v_gene: TRBV5-1
CDR3aa: ASSTRDFGNTEAF

j_gene: TRBJ2-1
v_gene: TRBV4-3
CDR3aa: ASSQDSGGYNEQF

j_gene: TRBJ2-7
v_gene: TRBV9
CDR3aa: ASSVGTGFYEQY